These T cell receptor beta chains were read from a single sample in a study of PD-L1 blockade in urothelial cancer. Profiling relied on immunoSEQ multiplex PCR, and the TCRdb table lists in-frame clones only, not all of them. The sample carries about 120,000 clones, approximately 90% recorded once. The sequences come from PBMCs, collected around atezolizumab (anti-PD-L1) treatment. The receptors stem from a man between 60 and 75 years old with urothelial cancer. Both conserved end residues are trimmed from each CDR3. A clone size is listed for some rows: how often the clone was seen (once, few, many), or a class if it is expanded.

clone size | V gene | CDR3 protein
once | TRBV18 | ASSPLSGKAGELF
. | TRBV7-9 | ASSSLGQGHEEQY
. | TRBV6-5 | ASSPAGGGTDTQY
. | TRBV5-1 | ASSSTGAGANVLT
. | TRBV5-4 | ASNRPGAYSDYGYT
. | TRBV6-1 | ASTPGADGNTIY
. | TRBV9 | ASSVVTGGMRAGELF
. | TRBV5-4 | ASSSTGTSVNEQY
. | TRBV19 | ASTPQRTYNSPLH
. | TRBV11-3 | ASSLDTGNSPLH
. | TRBV11-2 | ASSYRTPNTGELF
. | TRBV19 | ASSSGGTQY
. | TRBV7-9 | ASSRGRTGGNEQF
. | TRBV5-1 | ASSLRYEELF
. | TRBV6-5 | ASSYSSSSNEQF
. | TRBV10-1 | ASSESIAGVYEQY
. | TRBV4-1 | ASSQILSSGNTEAF
. | TRBV28 | ASSIRDRGSF
. | TRBV7-8 | ASSLGYGETQY
. | TRBV6-5 | ASRDTPLRTGELF
. | TRBV7-3 | ASSLNGGVNTGELF
. | TRBV11-2 | ASSSNGARYEQY
. | TRBV9 | ASSGGLAGAGELF
. | TRBV19 | ASTHRGLAGGNEQF
once | TRBV6-1 | ASRGPINQPQH
. | TRBV7-6 | ASSDRTGANYGYT
. | TRBV6-1 | ASSVTGGGQPQH
few | TRBV19 | ASSIGQIGAEQY
. | TRBV5-1 | ASSPRAGTYNEQF
. | TRBV6-1 | ASTVDRGVDYGYT
. | TRBV10-3 | AISSGTGGNQPQH
. | TRBV28 | ASSGETGISYEQY
. | TRBV5-6 | ASSTGQPNQPQH
. | TRBV5-6 | ASSPYSGNTIY
. | TRBV5-1 | ASSLGVSGGTQY
. | TRBV10-3 | AISESSIGFYEQY
. | TRBV11-1 | ASSLMGPQETQY
. | TRBV14 | ASSPQVGGALF
. | TRBV11-3 | ASSLGLAGGNTGELF